These T cell receptor beta chains were read from a single sample in a study of T cell repertoires in cytomegalovirus infection. TCRdb passed the reads through MiXCR, listing each CDR3 protein once. In the table there are around 490,000 distinct CDR3 sequences, around a quarter of which are singletons. The sample was PBMCs. Receptor source: a human donor in good health (CMV status not recorded). Some clones in this sample may be carry-over from other donors' samples. Both conserved end residues are part of each CDR3. A D gene is named only where the DNA matches it firmly. The size of a clone is reported for some rows only, either as once, few or many, or as a class for expanded clones.

clone size: .
D gene: TRBD1
V gene: TRBV19
J gene: TRBJ1-2
CDR3 length: 13
CDR3 protein: CASGTGALSGYTF
CDR3 DNA: TGTGCCAGCGGGACAGGGGCTCTCTCTGGCTACACCTTC

clone size: .
D gene: .
V gene: TRBV27
J gene: TRBJ1-4
CDR3 length: 14
CDR3 protein: CANSSARGNEKLFF
CDR3 DNA: TGTGCCAACAGTTCGGCGCGGGGTAATGAAAAACTGTTTTTT

clone size: .
D gene: .
V gene: TRBV19
J gene: TRBJ2-3
CDR3 length: 16
CDR3 protein: CASSPGQTPSTDTQYF
CDR3 DNA: TGTGCCAGTAGTCCCGGACAGACACCTAGCACAGATACGCAGTATTTT

clone size: .
D gene: TRBD2
V gene: TRBV24-1
J gene: TRBJ2-1
CDR3 length: 17
CDR3 protein: CATSDFVSGRALDEQFF
CDR3 DNA: TGTGCCACCAGTGATTTTGTTAGCGGGAGGGCCTTGGATGAGCAGTTCTTC

clone size: .
D gene: .
V gene: TRBV27
J gene: TRBJ2-1
CDR3 length: 15
CDR3 protein: CASSLRMAGYNEQFF
CDR3 DNA: TGTGCCAGCAGTTTAAGAATGGCGGGGTACAATGAGCAGTTCTTC

clone size: .
D gene: TRBD2
V gene: TRBV6-2/TRBV6-3
J gene: TRBJ2-5
CDR3 length: 16
CDR3 protein: CASSYSREGLEETQYF
CDR3 DNA: TGTGCCAGCAGTTACTCCCGGGAGGGCCTAGAAGAGACCCAGTACTTC

clone size: few
D gene: TRBD1
V gene: TRBV11-2
J gene: TRBJ1-6
CDR3 length: 18
CDR3 protein: CASSLVWTGSSYNSPLHF
CDR3 DNA: TGTGCCAGCAGCTTAGTTTGGACAGGGAGCTCCTATAATTCACCCCTCCACTTT

clone size: .
D gene: .
V gene: TRBV25-1
J gene: TRBJ2-1
CDR3 length: 11
CDR3 protein: CASWADNEQFF
CDR3 DNA: TGTGCCAGCTGGGCGGACAATGAGCAGTTCTTC

clone size: .
D gene: TRBD1
V gene: TRBV24-1
J gene: TRBJ2-3
CDR3 length: 15
CDR3 protein: CATSDPGQATDTQYF
CDR3 DNA: TGTGCCACCAGTGATCCCGGACAGGCCACAGATACGCAGTATTTT

clone size: .
D gene: .
V gene: TRBV6-5
J gene: TRBJ1-6
CDR3 length: 16
CDR3 protein: CASSPPRTLGNSPLHF
CDR3 DNA: TGTGCCAGCAGTCCCCCGAGGACCCTGGGGAATTCACCCCTCCACTTT

clone size: .
D gene: .
V gene: TRBV12-3/TRBV12-4
J gene: TRBJ1-4
CDR3 length: 15
CDR3 protein: CASSLERRFNEKLFF
CDR3 DNA: TGTGCCAGCAGTTTAGAACGCCGCTTTAATGAAAAACTGTTTTTT

clone size: .
D gene: TRBD2
V gene: TRBV11-2
J gene: TRBJ2-1
CDR3 length: 14
CDR3 protein: CASSFPGGINEQFF
CDR3 DNA: TGTGCCAGCAGCTTCCCGGGGGGGATAAATGAGCAGTTCTTC

clone size: .
D gene: TRBD1
V gene: TRBV2
J gene: TRBJ2-7
CDR3 length: 15
CDR3 protein: CASSAPGQIYYEQYF
CDR3 DNA: TGTGCCAGCAGCGCGCCGGGACAGATTTATTACGAGCAGTACTTC

clone size: .
D gene: .
V gene: TRBV12-3/TRBV12-4
J gene: TRBJ2-3
CDR3 length: 16
CDR3 protein: CASTLTVTSSTDTQYF
CDR3 DNA: TGTGCCAGCACCCTGACAGTTACCTCTAGCACAGATACGCAGTATTTT

clone size: .
D gene: TRBD1
V gene: TRBV29-1
J gene: TRBJ1-2
CDR3 length: 16
CDR3 protein: CSVDSLRGQGLGGYTF
CDR3 DNA: TGCAGCGTTGATAGTCTTCGGGGACAGGGCTTGGGGGGCTACACCTTC

clone size: few
D gene: TRBD2
V gene: TRBV7-9
J gene: TRBJ2-1
CDR3 length: 16
CDR3 protein: CASSPPYGGGPNEQFF
CDR3 DNA: TGTGCCAGCAGCCCCCCTTACGGCGGGGGTCCCAATGAGCAGTTCTTC

clone size: .
D gene: .
V gene: TRBV30
J gene: TRBJ2-5
CDR3 length: 14
CDR3 protein: CAWDLGSEQETQYF
CDR3 DNA: TGTGCCTGGGACTTAGGGTCAGAACAAGAGACCCAGTACTTC

clone size: .
D gene: .
V gene: TRBV20-1
J gene: TRBJ2-3
CDR3 length: 15
CDR3 protein: CSASSATGSTDTQYF
CDR3 DNA: TGCAGTGCTAGTTCCGCGACGGGAAGCACAGATACGCAGTATTTT

clone size: few
D gene: .
V gene: TRBV5-1
J gene: TRBJ1-6
CDR3 length: 14
CDR3 protein: CASSLITANSPLHF
CDR3 DNA: TGCGCCAGCAGCTTAATCACAGCTAATTCACCCCTCCACTTT

clone size: .
D gene: .
V gene: TRBV6-2/TRBV6-3
J gene: TRBJ2-3
CDR3 length: 13
CDR3 protein: CASSTPIGNTQYF
CDR3 DNA: TGTGCCAGCAGCACCCCGATAGGCAATACGCAGTATTTT

clone size: .
D gene: TRBD2
V gene: TRBV12-3/TRBV12-4
J gene: TRBJ2-2
CDR3 length: 16
CDR3 protein: CASSYLAGSNTGELFF
CDR3 DNA: TGTGCCAGCAGTTATCTAGCGGGGTCGAACACCGGGGAGCTGTTTTTT

clone size: .
D gene: TRBD1
V gene: TRBV6-5
J gene: TRBJ2-3
CDR3 length: 16
CDR3 protein: CASSYLQGQGPDTQYF
CDR3 DNA: TGTGCCAGCAGTTACCTCCAAGGACAGGGCCCAGATACGCAGTATTTT

clone size: few
D gene: .
V gene: TRBV12-5
J gene: TRBJ1-1
CDR3 length: 13
CDR3 protein: CASGLLGVTEAFF
CDR3 DNA: TGTGCTAGTGGTTTGTTAGGGGTGACTGAAGCTTTCTTT

clone size: .
D gene: .
V gene: TRBV6-2/TRBV6-3
J gene: TRBJ1-5
CDR3 length: 13
CDR3 protein: CASMDPKNQPQHF
CDR3 DNA: TGTGCCAGCATGGATCCAAAAAATCAGCCCCAGCATTTT

clone size: few
D gene: .
V gene: TRBV4-1
J gene: TRBJ1-2
CDR3 length: 15
CDR3 protein: CASSQEPGAVDGYTF
CDR3 DNA: TGCGCCAGCAGCCAAGAACCAGGGGCGGTGGATGGCTACACCTTC

clone size: .
D gene: .
V gene: TRBV7-9
J gene: TRBJ1-2
CDR3 length: 11
CDR3 protein: CASNRVHGYTF
CDR3 DNA: TGTGCCAGCAATCGGGTTCATGGCTACACCTTC

clone size: .
D gene: TRBD1
V gene: TRBV29-1
J gene: TRBJ1-4
CDR3 length: 13
CDR3 protein: CSVGTGMGEKLFF
CDR3 DNA: TGCAGCGTTGGGACAGGGATGGGAGAAAAACTGTTTTTT

clone size: many
D gene: TRBD1
V gene: TRBV4-1
J gene: TRBJ2-2
CDR3 length: 15
CDR3 protein: CASSQVGGNTGELFF
CDR3 DNA: TGCGCCAGCAGCCAAGTAGGGGGCAACACCGGGGAGCTGTTTTTT

clone size: .
D gene: TRBD1
V gene: TRBV10-3
J gene: TRBJ1-6
CDR3 length: 14
CDR3 protein: CAISGTGVGGPLHF
CDR3 DNA: TGTGCCATCAGCGGGACAGGGGTTGGGGGACCCCTCCACTTT

clone size: .
D gene: .
V gene: TRBV27
J gene: TRBJ2-1
CDR3 length: 15
CDR3 protein: CASSFWQVGGNEQFF
CDR3 DNA: TGTGCCAGCAGTTTCTGGCAGGTCGGAGGCAATGAGCAGTTCTTC

clone size: many
D gene: TRBD1
V gene: TRBV7-2
J gene: TRBJ1-5
CDR3 length: 15
CDR3 protein: CASSLQGARNQPQHF
CDR3 DNA: TGTGCCAGCAGCTTACAGGGGGCGCGTAATCAGCCCCAGCATTTT

clone size: .
D gene: TRBD1
V gene: TRBV4-3
J gene: TRBJ2-2
CDR3 length: 16
CDR3 protein: CASSPGDRGRTGELFF
CDR3 DNA: TGCGCCAGCAGCCCGGGCGACAGGGGCCGCACCGGGGAGCTGTTTTTT

clone size: .
D gene: TRBD2
V gene: TRBV29-1
J gene: TRBJ2-3
CDR3 length: 16
CDR3 protein: CSVHPMGGGVADTQYF
CDR3 DNA: TGCAGCGTCCACCCGATGGGTGGGGGGGTAGCAGATACGCAGTATTTT

clone size: many
D gene: .
V gene: TRBV7-2
J gene: TRBJ2-5
CDR3 length: 14
CDR3 protein: CASKAPGFQETQYF
CDR3 DNA: TGTGCCAGCAAGGCACCAGGATTCCAAGAGACCCAGTACTTC

clone size: many
D gene: TRBD1
V gene: TRBV6-5
J gene: TRBJ2-3
CDR3 length: 13
CDR3 protein: CAIRDRAADTQYF
CDR3 DNA: TGTGCCATCCGGGACAGGGCGGCAGATACGCAGTATTTT

clone size: .
D gene: TRBD1
V gene: TRBV7-6
J gene: TRBJ1-6
CDR3 length: 17
CDR3 protein: CASSPRTRTGNNSPLHF
CDR3 DNA: TGTGCCAGCAGCCCGCGAACCCGGACAGGGAATAATTCACCCCTCCACTTT

clone size: .
D gene: TRBD2
V gene: TRBV27
J gene: TRBJ2-5
CDR3 length: 15
CDR3 protein: CASSTGLAGVETQYF
CDR3 DNA: TGTGCCAGCAGTACGGGACTAGCGGGAGTAGAGACCCAGTACTTC

clone size: .
D gene: TRBD2
V gene: TRBV19
J gene: TRBJ2-1
CDR3 length: 15
CDR3 protein: CASSIRLAGYNEQFF
CDR3 DNA: TGTGCCAGTAGTATACGACTAGCTGGCTACAATGAGCAGTTCTTC

clone size: few
D gene: .
V gene: TRBV10-3
J gene: TRBJ2-2
CDR3 length: 11
CDR3 protein: CAIQNTGELFF
CDR3 DNA: TGTGCCATCCAGAACACCGGGGAGCTGTTTTTT

clone size: .
D gene: TRBD1
V gene: TRBV6-2/TRBV6-3
J gene: TRBJ1-1
CDR3 length: 14
CDR3 protein: CASKRQGLDTEAFF
CDR3 DNA: TGTGCCAGCAAACGACAGGGTCTGGACACTGAAGCTTTCTTT

clone size: many
D gene: TRBD1
V gene: TRBV12-3/TRBV12-4
J gene: TRBJ1-6
CDR3 length: 15
CDR3 protein: CASRSWDRENSPLHF
CDR3 DNA: TGTGCCAGCAGATCTTGGGACAGGGAAAATTCACCCCTCCACTTT

clone size: few
D gene: .
V gene: TRBV6-5
J gene: TRBJ2-5
CDR3 length: 15
CDR3 protein: CASSFGGGRQETQYF
CDR3 DNA: TGTGCCAGCAGTTTCGGGGGTGGACGCCAAGAGACCCAGTACTTC

clone size: few
D gene: TRBD1
V gene: TRBV4-3
J gene: TRBJ1-2
CDR3 length: 15
CDR3 protein: CASSQVVWDSYGYTF
CDR3 DNA: TGCGCCAGCAGCCAAGTGGTCTGGGACAGCTATGGCTACACCTTC

clone size: .
D gene: TRBD1
V gene: TRBV7-8
J gene: TRBJ2-2
CDR3 length: 18
CDR3 protein: CASSRVGMGQGASGELFF
CDR3 DNA: TGTGCCAGCAGCCGAGTCGGGATGGGACAGGGGGCCTCCGGGGAGCTGTTTTTT

clone size: .
D gene: .
V gene: TRBV24-1
J gene: TRBJ1-2
CDR3 length: 17
CDR3 protein: CATSDPLQGSTGYGYTF
CDR3 DNA: TGTGCCACCAGTGATCCCCTACAGGGTTCCACGGGATACGGCTACACCTTC

clone size: few
D gene: .
V gene: TRBV12-3/TRBV12-4
J gene: TRBJ1-2
CDR3 length: 13
CDR3 protein: CASSPSSNYGYTF
CDR3 DNA: TGTGCCAGCAGTCCTTCCAGCAACTATGGCTACACCTTC

clone size: many
D gene: TRBD2
V gene: TRBV7-2
J gene: TRBJ2-7
CDR3 length: 16
CDR3 protein: CASSLELAGGRYEQYF
CDR3 DNA: TGTGCCAGCAGCTTAGAATTGGCGGGAGGGCGGTACGAGCAGTACTTC

clone size: few
D gene: TRBD2
V gene: TRBV28
J gene: TRBJ2-1
CDR3 length: 17
CDR3 protein: CASSGSGTSGPYNEQFF
CDR3 DNA: TGTGCCAGCAGTGGCTCCGGGACTAGCGGCCCCTACAATGAGCAGTTCTTC